These T cell receptor beta chains were read from a single sample in a study of T cells in Graves' hyperthyroidism and ophthalmopathy. MiXCR, applied by TCRdb to the multiplex PCR reads, yields one record per CDR3 protein. The data hold hundreds of thousands of distinct CDR3 sequences, with about 43% observed a single time. Input material: peripheral blood or thyroid tissue (not recorded which). These TCRs come from a woman aged 18-29 years with Graves' hyperthyroidism. Each CDR3 is given with its conserved first and last residue. The order of the fields is CDR3 length, clone size, V gene, J gene, D gene, CDR3 protein, CDR3 DNA. The D gene is left open where the match is weak. A row's size may be missing; if present it is once, few, many or a size class.

cdr3_length: 15; clone_size: NA; v_call: TRBV6-5; j_call: TRBJ1-5; d_call: NA; cdr3_aa: CASSYLGPSDQPQHF; cdr3_nt: TGTGCCAGCAGTTACTTGGGACCGTCCGATCAGCCCCAGCATTTT
cdr3_length: 13; clone_size: few; v_call: TRBV10-1; j_call: TRBJ2-2; d_call: NA; cdr3_aa: CASSILGNGELFF; cdr3_nt: TGCGCCAGCAGTATTTTAGGGAACGGGGAGCTGTTTTTT
cdr3_length: 12; clone_size: NA; v_call: TRBV19; j_call: TRBJ1-5; d_call: NA; cdr3_aa: CASSIGGRPQHF; cdr3_nt: TGTGCCAGTAGTATAGGAGGGCGTCCCCAGCATTTT
cdr3_length: 16; clone_size: NA; v_call: TRBV15; j_call: TRBJ2-6; d_call: TRBD1; cdr3_aa: CATSSRTGLGANVLTF; cdr3_nt: TGTGCCACCAGCAGTCGGACAGGGCTCGGGGCCAACGTCCTGACTTTC
cdr3_length: 15; clone_size: NA; v_call: TRBV2; j_call: TRBJ1-5; d_call: NA; cdr3_aa: CASSHREASNQPQHF; cdr3_nt: TGTGCCAGCAGCCACAGGGAAGCGAGCAACCAGCCCCAGCATTTT
cdr3_length: 15; clone_size: NA; v_call: TRBV7-9; j_call: TRBJ2-5; d_call: NA; cdr3_aa: CASSLSLSSEETQYF; cdr3_nt: TGTGCCAGCAGTTTATCCCTCTCTAGTGAAGAGACCCAGTACTTC
cdr3_length: 15; clone_size: many; v_call: TRBV2; j_call: TRBJ2-6; d_call: NA; cdr3_aa: CASSSGFTGANVLTF; cdr3_nt: TGTGCCAGCAGCTCAGGATTTACTGGGGCCAACGTCCTGACTTTC
cdr3_length: 18; clone_size: NA; v_call: TRBV2; j_call: TRBJ2-2; d_call: NA; cdr3_aa: CASSEALGAGSATGELFF; cdr3_nt: TGTGCCAGCAGTGAAGCGCTAGGAGCAGGGAGTGCAACCGGGGAGCTGTTTTTT
cdr3_length: 17; clone_size: NA; v_call: TRBV12-3/TRBV12-4; j_call: TRBJ2-5; d_call: TRBD1; cdr3_aa: CASAGRSTGGRGETQYF; cdr3_nt: TGTGCCAGCGCCGGAAGGAGTACAGGGGGCCGTGGGGAGACCCAGTACTTC
cdr3_length: 19; clone_size: NA; v_call: TRBV7-2; j_call: TRBJ1-5; d_call: NA; cdr3_aa: CASSLETAPGYYSNQPQHF; cdr3_nt: TGTGCCAGCAGCTTAGAGACCGCCCCGGGGTACTATAGCAATCAGCCCCAGCATTTT
cdr3_length: 14; clone_size: NA; v_call: TRBV29-1; j_call: TRBJ2-5; d_call: TRBD2; cdr3_aa: CSVDGLAGEETQYF; cdr3_nt: TGCAGCGTTGACGGCCTAGCGGGAGAAGAGACCCAGTACTTC
cdr3_length: 17; clone_size: NA; v_call: TRBV7-4; j_call: TRBJ1-5; d_call: NA; cdr3_aa: CASVTVQGHNGNQPQHF; cdr3_nt: TGTGCCAGCGTCACCGTCCAGGGGCACAATGGCAATCAGCCCCAGCATTTT
cdr3_length: 18; clone_size: NA; v_call: TRBV15; j_call: TRBJ2-7; d_call: TRBD2; cdr3_aa: CATSRPTSGIESAYEQYF; cdr3_nt: TGTGCCACCAGCAGACCGACTAGCGGGATCGAGAGTGCCTACGAGCAGTACTTC